This is a list of T cell receptor beta chains from one sample in a study of T-cell reconstitution after alpha-beta-depleted transplantation in children. TCRdb passed the PCR reads through MiXCR, listing each CDR3 protein once. The sample has approximately 640,000 distinct CDR3 sequences; 16% are singletons. The sequenced sample was PBMCs from the stem cell graft donor, obtained from the stem cell graft. Every receptor here comes from a human donor who donated a stem cell graft to a child with acute myeloid leukemia. The CDR3 runs from the conserved cysteine through the conserved F or W. A D gene is named only where the DNA matches it firmly. Size values are once, few and many counts, or a class for expanded clones, and some rows have none.

CDR3 protein,CDR3 DNA,clone size,D gene,J gene,CDR3 length,V gene
CASRKDIHQPQHF,TGTGCCAGCAGGAAAGACATTCATCAGCCCCAGCATTTT,few,NA,TRBJ1-5,13,TRBV27
CASSSFTSGGPTAKNIQYF,TGTGCCAGCAGTTCCTTTACTAGCGGGGGGCCGACCGCTAAAAACATTCAGTACTTC,few,TRBD2,TRBJ2-4,19,TRBV28
CASGPGTSRNEQFF,TGTGCCAGCGGACCGGGGACGTCGAGAAATGAGCAGTTCTTC,many,NA,TRBJ2-1,14,TRBV7-9
CSAQTSGIYNEQFF,TGCAGTGCTCAGACTAGCGGGATCTACAATGAGCAGTTCTTC,many,TRBD2,TRBJ2-1,14,TRBV20-1
CASSIRSGTEAFF,TGTGCCAGCAGCATCCGATCCGGCACTGAAGCTTTCTTT,once,NA,TRBJ1-1,13,TRBV11-3
CAWKRKGSRDTQYF,TGTGCCTGGAAACGGAAGGGATCCCGCGATACGCAGTATTTT,many,NA,TRBJ2-3,14,TRBV30
CASSQDLVRARRGTEAFF,TGCGCCAGCAGCCAAGATCTGGTAAGGGCCCGACGTGGCACTGAAGCTTTCTTT,NA,NA,TRBJ1-1,18,TRBV4-1
CASSLVPLTNEKLFF,TGTGCCAGCAGCTTAGTGCCTTTAACTAATGAAAAACTGTTTTTT,few,NA,TRBJ1-4,15,TRBV7-2
CASSLEWGDTQYF,TGTGCCAGCAGCTTAGAATGGGGAGATACGCAGTATTTT,many,NA,TRBJ2-3,13,TRBV7-6
CASSLRLVQEQFF,TGTGCCAGCAGTCTCCGACTGGTTCAGGAGCAGTTCTTC,few,NA,TRBJ2-1,13,TRBV6-2/TRBV6-3
CSARTDKRQETQYF,TGCAGTGCTAGAACCGACAAGAGACAAGAGACCCAGTACTTC,many,NA,TRBJ2-5,14,TRBV20-1
CASSRRRTYNEQFF,TGTGCCAGCAGCCGAAGGAGAACCTACAATGAGCAGTTCTTC,few,NA,TRBJ2-1,14,TRBV14
CASSLRQGRQPQHF,TGTGCCAGCAGTTTAAGACAGGGAAGGCAGCCCCAGCATTTT,few,TRBD1,TRBJ1-5,14,TRBV12-3/TRBV12-4
CSARDLTGRGYTF,TGCAGTGCTAGAGATTTGACAGGGAGGGGATACACCTTC,few,TRBD1,TRBJ1-2,13,TRBV20-1
CASTGQGNSPLHF,TGTGCCAGCACCGGACAGGGGAATTCACCCCTCCACTTT,NA,TRBD1,TRBJ1-6,13,TRBV27
CASSLRGQSSTGTGELFF,TGTGCCAGCAGCTTAAGGGGACAGTCTTCTACGGGGACCGGGGAGCTGTTTTTT,few,TRBD1,TRBJ2-2,18,TRBV11-2
CASSLLYPGQYATNEKLFF,TGCGCCAGCAGCTTGCTCTACCCGGGACAATATGCAACTAATGAAAAACTGTTTTTT,NA,NA,TRBJ1-4,19,TRBV5-1
CASSQDLGGGAFTQYF,TGCGCCAGCAGCCAAGATTTGGGCGGGGGGGCCTTTACGCAGTATTTT,few,TRBD2,TRBJ2-3,16,TRBV4-3